This TCR beta chain was identified during a study of cytomegalovirus exposure and HLA in healthy donors. At the level of the study: A later analysis reported the roughly 120 validation repertoires used the same platform as the 550 to 700 first-cohort repertoires. General study results and limits: In vitro data verified a few CMV-associated chains as specific for CMV antigens.

With respect to this clone: No antigen is known for it.

Produced via immunoSEQ multiplex PCR; TCRdb's table is partial and in-frame only. Of 65,000 to 80,000 clones in the sample, roughly 94% were seen once. The CDR3 runs 15 residues. Trimming at V came to 2 bases and at J to 10 bases, leaving 11 bases not matched to a gene. Germline CDR1 and CDR2: SGHDT and YYEEEE. The donors were members of the validation cohort, which comprised roughly 120 subjects and was separate from the first cohort of several hundred subjects. The sequencing input was PBMCs. This chain links TRBV5-6 with TRBJ2-1; 8 nucleotides agree with TRBD1. This sequence was found in a woman aged 18-30 years in good health and CMV-seropositive. The CDR3 here is CASSFGQGIVGEQFF. In nucleotides, the CDR3 is TGTGCCAGCAGCTTCGGACAGGGCATCGTTGGGGAGCAGTTCTTC.